Below are 11 T cell receptor beta chains sequenced from a single sample in a study of control samples from healthy donors and cancer patients. This table comes from immunoSEQ multiplex PCR, and its TCRdb copy is limited to in-frame clones, with some not included. The sample lists some 65,000 clones, roughly 82% occurring once. The sequenced material came from PBMCs. These receptors were collected from a woman between 50 and 59 years old with lung cancer.

V gene TRBV2 combines with J gene TRBJ1-2; 7 nucleotides match TRBD1. This CDR3 region has 13 residues. Trimming removed 5 bases from V and 7 bases from J; junction bases left unmatched: 7. Germline CDR1 and CDR2: SNHLY and FYNNEI. The CDR3 DNA reads TGTGCCAGCAGTCCCCAGGGGGAGGGTGGCTACACCTTC. Translating it yields CASSPQGEGGYTF.

This clone was recorded a few times. This chain uses TRBV24-1 with TRBJ2-1; D gene unclear. The germline gives CDR1 KGHDR, CDR2 SFDVKD. The CDR3 extends over 11 amino acids. Trimming shortened V by 2 bases and J by 8 bases, and 3 bases separated the two germline ends. The CDR3 sequence: CATSDYYEQFF. The DNA of the CDR3 is TGTGCCACCAGTGATTACTATGAGCAGTTCTTC.

This sequence joins TRBV5-6 and TRBJ2-7; maybe TRBD1 (6 bases). The CDR3 has 12 residues. V shed 4 bases and J shed 3 bases, with 8 bases lying between them. Germline loops: CDR1 SGHDT, CDR2 YYEEEE. The CDR3 DNA reads TGTGCCAGCAGCCCGACAGGCTACGAGCAGTACTTC. It is translated as CASSPTGYEQYF. The variable domain in full, completed from reference TRBV5-6 and TRBJ2-7, reads DAGVTQSPTHLIKTRGQQVTLRCSPKSGHDTVSWYQQALGQGPQFIFQYYEEEERQRGNFPDRFSGHQFPNYSSELNVNALLLGDSALYLCASSPTGYEQYFGPGTRLTVT.

The V gene is TRBV12-3 or TRBV12-4, the J gene TRBJ1-2, with D unclear. The CDR3 totals 12 residues. Trimming removed 1 base at V and 7 bases at J, with 7 bases between. The CDR3 loop is CASSLERVGYTF. For the CDR3, the DNA is TGTGCCAGCAGTTTAGAAAGGGTTGGCTACACCTTC.

On this clone itself: The sample has other DNA sequences that encode this CDR3 too. The chain couples TRBV18 to TRBJ1-3, with TRBD1 identical over 8 bases. Germline CDR1 KGHSH, CDR2 LQKENI. The V and J ends lost 4 bases and 2 bases, in that order; junction bases with no gene match: 1. The CDR3 sequence is 14 residues long. The CDR3 reads CASSLQGAGNTIYF. The CDR3 coding sequence is TGTGCCAGCTCACTACAGGGGGCTGGAAACACCATATATTTT.

The chain combines TRBV5-1 with TRBJ1-1; 7 bases agree with TRBD1. Germline CDR1 and CDR2: SGHRS and YFSETQ. There are 14 residues in the CDR3. V dropped 4 bases and J dropped 3; count of bases not matched to a gene: 6. CDR3 sequence reads: CASSPGQVYTEAFF. DNA for the CDR3: TGCGCCAGCAGCCCCGGACAGGTGTACACTGAAGCTTTCTTT.

The CDR3 region is CASSEGVEAFF. The CDR3 nucleotides are TGCGCCAGCTCGGAGGGAGTTGAAGCTTTCTTT. The chain joins TRBV10-2 to TRBJ1-1; no firm D call. Trimming removed 8 bases at V and 7 bases at J, with 11 bases between. There are 11 residues in the CDR3. CDR1 WSHSY and CDR2 SAAADI come from the germline V gene.

This chain links TRBV9 with TRBJ2-1; 8 bases align to TRBD1. J was trimmed by 0 bases and V by 4 bases; bases with no gene match: 9. The germline gives CDR1 SGDLS, CDR2 YYNGEE. This CDR3 contains 17 residues. The CDR3 protein is CASSPSVQGGSYNEQFF. CDR3 DNA: TGTGCCAGCAGCCCTAGCGTACAGGGGGGCTCCTACAATGAGCAGTTCTTC.

The rearrangement links TRBV15 to TRBJ2-5, with D perhaps matching TRBD2 (7 bases). Germline V CDR1 and CDR2: LNHNV, YYDKDF (reference sequence). The germline V and J ends were trimmed by 1 base and 5 bases, with 11 bases remaining between them. This CDR3 spans 14 amino acids. The CDR3: CATSRGGGWETQYF. CDR3 nucleotide sequence: TGTGCCACCAGCAGAGGGGGGGGCTGGGAGACCCAGTACTTC.

This chain joins TRBV3-1 (or the pseudogene TRBV3-2) and TRBJ1-1; a possible D gene is TRBD1 (5 bases). The V end was cut by 5 bases, the J end by 1 base, with 8 bases between. CDR1 is LGHDT, CDR2 YNNKEL, per germline (reference sequence). This CDR3 is 13 amino acids long. The CDR3 nucleotides read TGTGCCAGCAGCAAACAGGAGAACACTGAAGCTTTCTTT. Amino acid sequence: CASSKQENTEAFF.

This chain connects TRBV5-1 to TRBJ2-1, with 12 bases fitting TRBD2. CDR1 is SGHRS and CDR2 is YFSETQ in the germline V gene. The CDR3 covers 17 residues. V lost 4 bases to trimming and J lost 2 bases; unmatched junction nucleotides: 7. The CDR3 DNA is TGCGCCAGCAGCCACGCGACTAGCGGGAGACCCTACAATGAGCAGTTCTTC. Encoded protein: CASSHATSGRPYNEQFF.